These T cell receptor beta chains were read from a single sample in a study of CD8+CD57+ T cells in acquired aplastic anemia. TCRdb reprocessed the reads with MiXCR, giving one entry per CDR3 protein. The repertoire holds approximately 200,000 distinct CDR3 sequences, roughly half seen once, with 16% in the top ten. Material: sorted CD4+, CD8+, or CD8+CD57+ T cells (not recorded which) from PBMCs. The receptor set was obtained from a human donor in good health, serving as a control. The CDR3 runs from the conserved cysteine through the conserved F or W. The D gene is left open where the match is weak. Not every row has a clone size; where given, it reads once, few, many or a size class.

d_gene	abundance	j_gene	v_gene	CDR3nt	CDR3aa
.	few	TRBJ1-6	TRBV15	TGTGCCACCAGCAGAGAAAATTCACCCCTCCACTTT	CATSRENSPLHF
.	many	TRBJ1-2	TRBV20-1	TGCAGTGCCACATGGGGGGTACGGGGCTACACCTTC	CSATWGVRGYTF
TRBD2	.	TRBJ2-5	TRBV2	TGTGCCAGCAGTGAAGGTGCGGGACTAGCAGAGACCCAGTACTTC	CASSEGAGLAETQYF
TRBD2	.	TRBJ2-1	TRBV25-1	TGTGCCAGCAGCCGGACTAGCTCCTACAATGAGCAGTTCTTC	CASSRTSSYNEQFF
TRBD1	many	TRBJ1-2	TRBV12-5	TGTGCTAGTGGTTTGTCCCCGACAGGGGGCTTCTATGGCTACACCTTC	CASGLSPTGGFYGYTF
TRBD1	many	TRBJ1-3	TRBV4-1	TGCGCCAGCAGCCAACTTGGGGACAGGGGTCCTGGAAACACCATATATTTT	CASSQLGDRGPGNTIYF
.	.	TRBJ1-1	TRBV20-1	TGCAGTGCTCGTGGGACTGCGAACACTGAAGCTTTCTTT	CSARGTANTEAFF
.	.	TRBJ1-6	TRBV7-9	TGTGCCAGCAGCTCGGACGGGACCCTCCATTCACCCCTCCACTTT	CASSSDGTLHSPLHF
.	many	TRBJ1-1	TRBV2	TGTGCCAGCAGTGTTTACGGCCCTGAAGGCACTGAAGCTTTCTTT	CASSVYGPEGTEAFF
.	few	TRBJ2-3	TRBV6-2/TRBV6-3	TGTGCCAGCTCACCTAATTCCGTAGCGTCCGGAACAGATACGCAGTATTTT	CASSPNSVASGTDTQYF
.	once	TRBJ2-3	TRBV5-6	TGTGCCAGCAGCTTAGCCGCGGGGGCGACTGATACGCAGTATTTT	CASSLAAGATDTQYF
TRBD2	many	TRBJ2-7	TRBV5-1	TGCGCCAGCAGCCCCCGGACTAGCGGGGGCCACGAGCAGTACTTC	CASSPRTSGGHEQYF
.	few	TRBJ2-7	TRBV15	TGTGCCACCAGTCGGTCGGCTCATACCTACGAGCAGTACTTC	CATSRSAHTYEQYF
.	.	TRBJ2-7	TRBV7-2	TGTGCCAGCAGCTTTGAAGGAGGGAGCTACGAGCAGTACTTC	CASSFEGGSYEQYF
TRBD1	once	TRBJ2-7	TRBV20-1	TGCAGTGCACTACCGGGACAGGGCGGCGAGCAGTACTTC	CSALPGQGGEQYF
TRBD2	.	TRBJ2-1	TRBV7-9	TGTGCCAGCAGCGGAGAGCGGGGGGGTTCCAATGAGCAGTTCTTC	CASSGERGGSNEQFF